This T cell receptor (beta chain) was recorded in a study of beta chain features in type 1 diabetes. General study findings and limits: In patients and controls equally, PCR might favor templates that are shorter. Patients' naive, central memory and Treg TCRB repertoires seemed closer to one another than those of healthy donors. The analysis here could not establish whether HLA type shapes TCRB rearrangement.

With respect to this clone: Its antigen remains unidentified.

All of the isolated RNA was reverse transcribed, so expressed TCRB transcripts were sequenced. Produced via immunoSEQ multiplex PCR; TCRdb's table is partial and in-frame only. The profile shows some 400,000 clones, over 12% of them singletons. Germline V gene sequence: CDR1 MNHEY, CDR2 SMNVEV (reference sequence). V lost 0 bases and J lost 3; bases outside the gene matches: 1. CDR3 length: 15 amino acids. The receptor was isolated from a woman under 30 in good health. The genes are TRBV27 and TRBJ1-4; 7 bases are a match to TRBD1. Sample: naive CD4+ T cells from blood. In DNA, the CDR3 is TGTGCCAGCAGTTTATCGGGACAGTCTAATGAAAAACTGTTTTTT. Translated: CASSLSGQSNEKLFF.